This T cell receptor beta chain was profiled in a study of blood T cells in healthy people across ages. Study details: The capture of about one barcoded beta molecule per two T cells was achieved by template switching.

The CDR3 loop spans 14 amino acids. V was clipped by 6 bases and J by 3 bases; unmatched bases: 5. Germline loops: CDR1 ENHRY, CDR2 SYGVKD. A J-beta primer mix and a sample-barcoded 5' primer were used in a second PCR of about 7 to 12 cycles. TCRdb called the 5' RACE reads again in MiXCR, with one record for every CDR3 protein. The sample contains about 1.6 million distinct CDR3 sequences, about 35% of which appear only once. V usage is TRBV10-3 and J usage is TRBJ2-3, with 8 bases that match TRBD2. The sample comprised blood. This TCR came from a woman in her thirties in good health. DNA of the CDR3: TGTGCCATCAGCCCGAGCGGGGGAACAGATACGCAGTATTTT. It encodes CAISPSGGTDTQYF.